These 17 T cell receptor beta chains came from one sample sequenced in a study of T cells in Graves' hyperthyroidism and ophthalmopathy. RNA transcripts provided the source from which TCR beta CDR3 regions were amplified. Initially, a first-round RT-PCR of the TCR CDR3 employed the HTBI primer set. MiXCR, run by TCRdb on the multiplex PCR reads, gives a single entry per CDR3 protein. Here the sample spans hundreds of thousands of distinct CDR3 sequences, around 20% being singletons. The sample taken for sequencing was blood. The receptor set was obtained from a man aged 25 to 40 with Graves' ophthalmopathy.

The V call is TRBV10-3, the J call TRBJ1-1, with D tentatively TRBD1 (5 bases). Germline V gene data show CDR1 as ENHRY and CDR2 as SYGVKD. The CDR3 sequence is 13 residues long. V dropped 4 bases and J dropped 8 bases, with 14 bases sitting between them. CDR3 in amino acids: CAISGLAGPEAFF. CDR3 nucleotides: TGTGCCATCAGTGGGCTGGCGGGACCCGAAGCTTTCTTT.

This clonotype was observed a few times. DNA of the CDR3: TGTGCCAGCAAGGGGACTAGCGGATACAATGAGCAGTTCTTC. Residues: CASKGTSGYNEQFF. This chain joins TRBV12-3 or TRBV12-4 and TRBJ2-1; TRBD2 aligns across 11 bases. The CDR3 loop spans 14 amino acids. The junction had 3 bases not matched to a gene; V was cut back by 7 bases and J by 4 bases.

This chain joins TRBV28 and TRBJ1-5; D is unresolved. V lost 4 bases to trimming and J lost 7 bases, with 20 bases between them. This CDR3 is built from 16 residues. The germline V gene has CDR1 MDHEN and CDR2 SYDVKM. DNA of the CDR3: TGTGCCAGCAGTTCCCCCGACACGGCTGGGAGGCAGCCCCAGCATTTT. It codes for CASSSPDTAGRQPQHF.

The V call is TRBV11-3, the J call TRBJ2-2, with D unresolved. The CDR3 runs 11 residues. The V gene's germline CDR1 is SGHNT and CDR2 YENEEA. V lost 6 bases to trimming and J lost 7 bases, with 6 bases between them. Here the CDR3 DNA reads TGTGCCAGCAGGGGTGACGGGGAGCTGTTTTTT. Protein product: CASRGDGELFF.

This clonotype was picked up many times. The rearrangement joins TRBV28 to TRBJ1-1, with D tentatively TRBD1 (5 bases). The CDR3 totals 14 residues. Trimming stripped 3 bases from V and 2 bases from J, with 10 bases between. Germline-derived CDR1 and CDR2 are MDHEN and SYDVKM. The CDR3 protein is CASSLTVANTEAFF. CDR3 coding DNA: TGTGCCAGCAGTTTGACAGTTGCTAACACTGAAGCTTTCTTT.

This clonotype was seen repeatedly, ten times or more. The chain combines TRBV7-8 with TRBJ2-7; TRBD2 matches at 8 bases. The length of the CDR3 is 15 residues. The ends lost 3 bases at V and 5 bases at J; junction bases unmatched: 9. Germline CDR1 is SGHVS and CDR2 is FQNEAQ. The DNA for the CDR3 is TGTGCCAGCAGCTTTCTTCTAGCGGGTGTCGACGAGCAGTACTTC. Encoded protein: CASSFLLAGVDEQYF.

This clonotype appeared many times. The gene calls are TRBV3-1 and TRBJ1-1; D is unresolved. The CDR3 spans 12 residues. The germline V gene has CDR1 LGHDT and CDR2 YNNKEL (reference sequence). Trimming pared 1 base from V and 9 bases from J, leaving 9 bases between. CDR3 in amino acids: CASSQASTKAFF. In nucleotides, the CDR3 is TGTGCCAGCAGCCAAGCCTCAACTAAAGCTTTCTTT.

This clonotype showed up many times. The V and J genes are TRBV7-3 and TRBJ2-1; weak D call: TRBD1 (5 bases). Germline V gene lookup returns CDR1 SGHTA and CDR2 FQGTGA. The CDR3 totals 13 residues. V was pared by 6 bases and J by 4 bases, with 10 bases between. The CDR3 loop reads CASSPDRYNEQFF. DNA of the CDR3: TGTGCCAGCAGTCCTGACAGATACAATGAGCAGTTCTTC.

This chain links TRBV20-1 with TRBJ2-7, with D uncertain. CDR1 and CDR2 from the germline V gene are DFQATT and SNEGSKA (reference sequence). The CDR3 extends over 14 amino acids. Between the trimmed V and J ends, which lost 6 bases and 2 bases, there was a span of 17 bases. This CDR3 is CSAKGSAHPYEQYF. The DNA of the CDR3 is TGCAGTGCCAAGGGCTCCGCACACCCCTACGAGCAGTACTTC.

The V gene is TRBV27, the J gene TRBJ2-1, with D possibly being TRBD1 (6 bases). The CDR3 totals 17 residues. Germline assignment: CDR1 MNHEY and CDR2 SMNVEV (reference sequence). V was shortened by 6 bases and J by 0 bases, with 18 bases between the two germline ends. The CDR3 protein is CASRGRQARGSYNEQFF. CDR3 nucleotides: TGTGCCAGCAGGGGACGACAGGCCCGGGGCTCCTACAATGAGCAGTTCTTC.

With regard to this clonotype: Since the CDR3 does not end with the conserved phenylalanine or tryptophan, this likely comes from a read error. The V and J genes are TRBV28 and TRBJ2-1, with no clear D. CDR1 is MDHEN and CDR2 is SYDVKM in the germline V gene. The CDR3 is made up of 15 amino acids. V lost 5 bases to trimming and J lost 0 bases, with 11 bases between them. The CDR3 loop reads CASSRAGSSYNEQFL. The CDR3 nucleotides are TGTGCCAGCAGTCGGGCTGGAAGCTCCTACAATGAGCAGTTCCTC.

This sequence joins TRBV19 and TRBJ2-1; 7 positions match TRBD2. V trimming: 3 bases; J trimming: 5 bases; junction bases outside the gene matches: 7. This CDR3 has 15 residues. Germline CDR1 and CDR2: LNHDA and SQIVND (reference sequence). CDR3 nucleotides: TGTGCCAGTAGTATTGGGCTAGCGGAGGACAATGAGCAGTTCTTC. Amino acid sequence: CASSIGLAEDNEQFF.

At least ten counts were recorded for this clonotype. This chain uses TRBV28 with TRBJ1-1; D gene unclear. The V end lost 6 bases, the J end lost 1 base, and 9 bases lay between the germline ends. Germline CDR1 is MDHEN and CDR2 is SYDVKM. The CDR3 contains 13 residues. This CDR3 reads CASSLSENTEAFF. CDR3 bases: TGTGCCAGCAGCTTGTCCGAGAACACTGAAGCTTTCTTT.

The chain joins TRBV6-2 or TRBV6-3 to TRBJ2-1, with D tentatively TRBD2 (5 bases). The CDR3 is made up of 15 amino acids. Germline V gene lookup returns CDR1 MNHEY and CDR2 SVGEGT. Trimming pared 0 bases from V and 3 bases from J, leaving 9 bases between. This CDR3 reads CASSYSRASYNEQFF. The CDR3 DNA reads as TGTGCCAGCAGTTACTCGAGGGCCAGCTACAATGAGCAGTTCTTC.

This chain links TRBV20-1 with TRBJ2-1; 11 positions match TRBD1. Germline CDR1 and CDR2: DFQATT and SNEGSKA (reference sequence). The CDR3 is 21 residues long. V was clipped by 3 bases and J by 5 bases; unmatched bases: 24. The CDR3 protein is CSASSGQGALNGWSRDNEQFF. The CDR3 bases are TGCAGTGCTAGCTCTGGACAGGGGGCTCTCAATGGTTGGAGTCGGGACAATGAGCAGTTCTTC.

This clonotype has more than one count but fewer than ten. The chain uses TRBV5-6 and TRBJ1-6; possibly TRBD1 for D (6 bases). The germline V gene has CDR1 SGHDT and CDR2 YYEEEE. The germline V and J ends were trimmed by 3 bases and 10 bases, with 14 bases remaining between them. The CDR3 is 14 amino acids. In DNA, the CDR3 is TGTGCCAGCAGCTCCCAGGGGATGGAATCACCCCTCCACTTT. This translates into CASSSQGMESPLHF.

The genes are TRBV7-9 and TRBJ2-1; D perhaps matches TRBD2 (6 bases). The germline V gene has CDR1 SEHNR and CDR2 FQNEAQ (reference sequence). CDR3 length: 15 amino acids. Trimming left V 0 bases short and J 4 bases short, with 10 bases between. DNA of the CDR3: TGTGCCAGCAGCTTAGCCGATCTAGCGTACAATGAGCAGTTCTTC. Its translation: CASSLADLAYNEQFF.